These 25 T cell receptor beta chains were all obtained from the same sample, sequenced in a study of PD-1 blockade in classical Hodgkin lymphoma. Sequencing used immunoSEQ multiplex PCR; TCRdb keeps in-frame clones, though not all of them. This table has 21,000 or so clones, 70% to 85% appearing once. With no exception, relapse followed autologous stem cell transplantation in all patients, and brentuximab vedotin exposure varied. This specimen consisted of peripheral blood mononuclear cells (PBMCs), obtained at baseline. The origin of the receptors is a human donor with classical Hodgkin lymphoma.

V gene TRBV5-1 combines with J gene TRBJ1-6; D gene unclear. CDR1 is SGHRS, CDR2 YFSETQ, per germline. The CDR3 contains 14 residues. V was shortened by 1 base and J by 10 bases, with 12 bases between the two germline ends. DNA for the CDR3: TGCGCCAGCAGCTTGACAGTCCTCGGGTCACCCCTCCACTTT. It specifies CASSLTVLGSPLHF.

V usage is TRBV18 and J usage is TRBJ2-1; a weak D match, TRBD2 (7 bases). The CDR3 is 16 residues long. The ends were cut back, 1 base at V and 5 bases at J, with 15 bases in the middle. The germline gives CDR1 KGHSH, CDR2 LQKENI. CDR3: CASSPREGGPNNEQFF. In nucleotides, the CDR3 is TGTGCCAGCTCACCACGGGAGGGGGGACCTAACAATGAGCAGTTCTTC.

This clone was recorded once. The CDR3 protein is CATTGPNTGELFF. The CDR3 nucleotides read TGCGCGACGACAGGCCCGAACACCGGGGAGCTGTTTTTT. The chain is built from TRBV5-1 and TRBJ2-2, with D tentatively TRBD1 (6 bases). The CDR3 spans 13 residues. Germline V gene sequence: CDR1 SGHRS, CDR2 YFSETQ.

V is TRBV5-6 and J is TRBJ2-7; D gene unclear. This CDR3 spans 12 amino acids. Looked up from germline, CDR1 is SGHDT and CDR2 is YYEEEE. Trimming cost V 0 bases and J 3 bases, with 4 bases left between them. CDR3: CASSLVGYEQYF. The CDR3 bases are TGTGCCAGCAGCTTGGTTGGCTACGAGCAGTACTTC.

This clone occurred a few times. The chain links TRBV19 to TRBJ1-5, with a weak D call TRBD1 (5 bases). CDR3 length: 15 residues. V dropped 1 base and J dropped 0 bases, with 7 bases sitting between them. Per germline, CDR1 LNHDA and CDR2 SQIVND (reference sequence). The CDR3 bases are TGTGCCAGTAGTATAGCAGGGATTAGCAATCAGCCCCAGCATTTT. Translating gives CASSIAGISNQPQHF.

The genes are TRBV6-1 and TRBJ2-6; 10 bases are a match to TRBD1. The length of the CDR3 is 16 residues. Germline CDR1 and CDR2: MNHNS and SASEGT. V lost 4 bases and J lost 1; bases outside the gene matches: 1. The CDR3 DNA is TGTGCCAGCAGTGTGGACAGGGGGTCTGGGGCCAACGTCCTGACTTTC. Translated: CASSVDRGSGANVLTF.

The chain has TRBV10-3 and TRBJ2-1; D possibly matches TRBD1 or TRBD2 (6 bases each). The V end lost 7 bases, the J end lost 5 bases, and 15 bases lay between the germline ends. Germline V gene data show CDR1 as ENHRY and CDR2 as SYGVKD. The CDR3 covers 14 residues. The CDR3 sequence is CAINRGGPNNEQFF. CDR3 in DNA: TGTGCCATCAACCGAGGGGGGCCTAACAATGAGCAGTTCTTC.

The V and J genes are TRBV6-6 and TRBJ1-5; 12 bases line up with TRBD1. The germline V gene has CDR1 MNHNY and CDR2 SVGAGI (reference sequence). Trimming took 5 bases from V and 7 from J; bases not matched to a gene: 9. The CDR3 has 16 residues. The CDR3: CASSKPGQGARQPQHF. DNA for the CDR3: TGTGCCAGCAGTAAACCGGGACAGGGGGCAAGGCAGCCCCAGCATTTT.

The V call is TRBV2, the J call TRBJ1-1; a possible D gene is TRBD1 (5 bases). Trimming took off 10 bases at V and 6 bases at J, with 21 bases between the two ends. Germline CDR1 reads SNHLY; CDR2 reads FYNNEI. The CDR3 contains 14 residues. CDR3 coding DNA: TGTGCCACCATAGAGACAGCAGGTTCGGCTGAAGCTTTCTTT. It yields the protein CATIETAGSAEAFF. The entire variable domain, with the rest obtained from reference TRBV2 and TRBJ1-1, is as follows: EPEVTQTPSHQVTQMGQEVILRCVPISNHLYFYWYRQILGQKVEFLVSFYNNEISEKSEIFDDQFSVERPDGSNFTLKIRSTKLEDSAMYFCATIETAGSAEAFFGQGTRLTVV.

Here the CDR3 reads CASSLESVSYEQYF. The DNA of the CDR3 is TGTGCCAGCAGCTTAGAGTCAGTCTCCTACGAGCAGTACTTC. The chain uses TRBV11-3 and TRBJ2-7; unclear D gene. Germline CDR1 is SGHNT and CDR2 is YENEEA. V was cut by 0 bases and J by 0 bases, with 6 bases left in between. This CDR3 is 14 amino acids long.

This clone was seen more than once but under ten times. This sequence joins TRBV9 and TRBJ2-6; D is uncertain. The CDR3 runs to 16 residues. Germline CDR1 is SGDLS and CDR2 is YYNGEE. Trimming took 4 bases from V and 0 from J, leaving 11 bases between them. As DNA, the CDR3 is TGTGCCAGCAGCCTGGGTGAAAGCTCTGGGGCCAACGTCCTGACTTTC. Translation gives CASSLGESSGANVLTF.

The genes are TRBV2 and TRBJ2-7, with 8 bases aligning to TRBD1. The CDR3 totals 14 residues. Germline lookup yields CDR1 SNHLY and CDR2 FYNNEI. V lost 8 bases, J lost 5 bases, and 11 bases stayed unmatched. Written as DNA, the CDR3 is TGTGCCAGCGGAAAGGACAGGGTCACCCACGAGCAGTACTTC. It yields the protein CASGKDRVTHEQYF.

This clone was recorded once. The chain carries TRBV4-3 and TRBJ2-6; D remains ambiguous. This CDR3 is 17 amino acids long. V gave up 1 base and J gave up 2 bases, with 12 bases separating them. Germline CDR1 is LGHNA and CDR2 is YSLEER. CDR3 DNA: TGCGCCAGCAGCCAAGTTCAACGTGTTGCTGGGGCCAACGTCCTGACTTTC. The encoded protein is CASSQVQRVAGANVLTF.

The DNA for the CDR3 is TGTGCCAGCAGCTCGACAGGGGGCATCACCGGGGAGCTGTTTTTT. It yields the protein CASSSTGGITGELFF. The V call is TRBV7-9, the J call TRBJ2-2; 10 nucleotides align to TRBD1. V was pared by 4 bases and J by 4 bases, with 3 bases of the junction left unmatched. This CDR3 comprises 15 residues. Germline CDR1 SEHNR, CDR2 FQNEAQ (reference sequence).

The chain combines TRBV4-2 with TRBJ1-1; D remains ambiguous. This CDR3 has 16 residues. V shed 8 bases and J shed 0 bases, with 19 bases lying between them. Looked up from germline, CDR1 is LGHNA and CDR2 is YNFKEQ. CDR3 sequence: CASLRNLEGLNTEAFF. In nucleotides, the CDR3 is TGTGCCAGCCTTCGAAACCTGGAGGGTCTGAACACTGAAGCTTTCTTT.

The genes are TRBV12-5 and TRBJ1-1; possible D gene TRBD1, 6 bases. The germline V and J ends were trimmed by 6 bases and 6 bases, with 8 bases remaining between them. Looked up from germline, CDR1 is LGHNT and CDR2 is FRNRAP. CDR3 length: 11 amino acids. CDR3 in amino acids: CASGPGAEAFF. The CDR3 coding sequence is TGTGCTAGTGGCCCAGGGGCTGAAGCTTTCTTT.

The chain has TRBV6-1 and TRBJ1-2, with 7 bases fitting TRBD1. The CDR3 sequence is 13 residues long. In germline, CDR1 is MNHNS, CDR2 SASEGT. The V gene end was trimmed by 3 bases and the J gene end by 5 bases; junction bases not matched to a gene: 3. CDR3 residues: CASSDNRGYGYTF. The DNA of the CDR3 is TGTGCCAGCAGTGACAACAGGGGATATGGCTACACCTTC.

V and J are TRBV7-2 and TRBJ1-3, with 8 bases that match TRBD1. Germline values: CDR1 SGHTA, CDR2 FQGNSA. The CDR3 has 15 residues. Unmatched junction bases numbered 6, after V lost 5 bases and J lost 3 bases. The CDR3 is CASSNIQGVGNTIYF. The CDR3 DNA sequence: TGTGCCAGCAGCAACATACAGGGGGTTGGAAACACCATATATTTT.

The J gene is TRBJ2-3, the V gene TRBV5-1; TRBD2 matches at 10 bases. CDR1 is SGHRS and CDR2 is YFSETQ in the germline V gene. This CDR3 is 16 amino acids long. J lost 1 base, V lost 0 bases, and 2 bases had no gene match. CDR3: CASSLAGTSGTDTQYF. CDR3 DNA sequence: TGCGCCAGCAGCTTGGCCGGGACTAGCGGCACAGATACGCAGTATTTT.

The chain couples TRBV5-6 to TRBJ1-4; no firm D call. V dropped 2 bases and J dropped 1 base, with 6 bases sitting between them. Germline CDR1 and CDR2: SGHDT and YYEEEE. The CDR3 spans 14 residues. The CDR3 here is CASSFQGTNEKLFF. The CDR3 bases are TGTGCCAGCAGCTTCCAAGGAACTAATGAAAAACTGTTTTTT.

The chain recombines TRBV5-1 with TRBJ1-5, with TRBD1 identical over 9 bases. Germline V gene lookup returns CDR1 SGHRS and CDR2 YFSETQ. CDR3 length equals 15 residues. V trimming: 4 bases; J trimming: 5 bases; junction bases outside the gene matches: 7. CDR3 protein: CASSPGTGRHQPQHF. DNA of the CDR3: TGCGCCAGCAGCCCCGGGACAGGGCGCCATCAGCCCCAGCATTTT.

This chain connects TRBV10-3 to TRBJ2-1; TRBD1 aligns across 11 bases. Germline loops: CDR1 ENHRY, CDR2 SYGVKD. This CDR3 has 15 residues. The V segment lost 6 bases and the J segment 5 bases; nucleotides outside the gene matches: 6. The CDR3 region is CAIRNGQGANNEQFF. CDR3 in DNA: TGTGCCATCAGAAATGGACAGGGGGCCAACAATGAGCAGTTCTTC.

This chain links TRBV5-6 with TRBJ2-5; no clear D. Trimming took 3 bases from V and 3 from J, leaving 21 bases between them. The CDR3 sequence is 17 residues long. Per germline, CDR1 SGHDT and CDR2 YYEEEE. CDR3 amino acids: CASSYTAVSGNKETQYF. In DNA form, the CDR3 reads TGTGCCAGCAGCTATACCGCGGTGTCTGGCAATAAAGAGACCCAGTACTTC.

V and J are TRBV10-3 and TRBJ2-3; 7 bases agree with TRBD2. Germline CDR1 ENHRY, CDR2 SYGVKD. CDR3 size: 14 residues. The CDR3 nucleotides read TGTGCTTCTGGGGAGCGGGGTAGCACAGATACGCAGTATTTT. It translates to CASGERGSTDTQYF.

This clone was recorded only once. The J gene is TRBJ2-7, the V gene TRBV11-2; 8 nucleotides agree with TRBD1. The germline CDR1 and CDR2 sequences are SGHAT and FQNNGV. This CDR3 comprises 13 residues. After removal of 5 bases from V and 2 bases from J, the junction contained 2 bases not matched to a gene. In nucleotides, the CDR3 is TGTGCCAGCAGCGCGGGACAGGCCTACGAGCAGTACTTC. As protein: CASSAGQAYEQYF.